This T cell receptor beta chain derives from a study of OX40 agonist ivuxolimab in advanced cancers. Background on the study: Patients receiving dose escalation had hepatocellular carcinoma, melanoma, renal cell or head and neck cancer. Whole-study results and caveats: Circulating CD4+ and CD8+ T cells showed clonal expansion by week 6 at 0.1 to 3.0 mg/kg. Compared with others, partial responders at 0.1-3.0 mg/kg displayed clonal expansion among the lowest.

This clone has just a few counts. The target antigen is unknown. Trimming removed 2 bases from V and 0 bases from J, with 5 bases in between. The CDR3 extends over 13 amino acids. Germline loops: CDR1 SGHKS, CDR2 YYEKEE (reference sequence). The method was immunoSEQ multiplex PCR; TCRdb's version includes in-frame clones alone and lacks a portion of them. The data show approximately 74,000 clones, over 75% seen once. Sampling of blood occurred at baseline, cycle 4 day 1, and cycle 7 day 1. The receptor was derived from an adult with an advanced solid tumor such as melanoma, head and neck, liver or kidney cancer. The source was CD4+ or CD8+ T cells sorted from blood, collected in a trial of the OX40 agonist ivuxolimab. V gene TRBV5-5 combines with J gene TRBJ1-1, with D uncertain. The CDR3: CASSLVVNTEAFF. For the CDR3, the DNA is TGTGCCAGCAGCTTAGTCGTGAACACTGAAGCTTTCTTT.